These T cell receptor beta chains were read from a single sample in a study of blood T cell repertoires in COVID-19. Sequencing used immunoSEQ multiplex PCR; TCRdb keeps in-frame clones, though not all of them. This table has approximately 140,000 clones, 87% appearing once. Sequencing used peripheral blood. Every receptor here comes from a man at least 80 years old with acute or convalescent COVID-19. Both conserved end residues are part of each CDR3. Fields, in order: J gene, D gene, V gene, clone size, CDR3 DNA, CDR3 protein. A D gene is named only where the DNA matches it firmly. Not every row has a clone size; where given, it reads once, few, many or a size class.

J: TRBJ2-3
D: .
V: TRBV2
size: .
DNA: TGTGCCAACTCCAGGGAAGATACGCAGTATTTT
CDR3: CANSREDTQYF

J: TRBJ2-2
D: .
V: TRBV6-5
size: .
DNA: TGTGCCAGCAGACGCCGGGACTCCAACACCGGGGAGCTGTTTTTT
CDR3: CASRRRDSNTGELFF

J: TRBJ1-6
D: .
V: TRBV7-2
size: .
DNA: TGTGCCAGCAGCTTACAGGGCTCCTATAATTCACCCCTCCACTTT
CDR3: CASSLQGSYNSPLHF

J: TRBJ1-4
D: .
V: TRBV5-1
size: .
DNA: TGCGCCAGCAGCTTGGAAGCTGCAACTAATGAAAAACTGTTTTTT
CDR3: CASSLEAATNEKLFF

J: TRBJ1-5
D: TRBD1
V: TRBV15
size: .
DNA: TGTGCCACCAGGTTTGACAGGGTCAGCAATCAGCCCCAGCATTTT
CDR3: CATRFDRVSNQPQHF

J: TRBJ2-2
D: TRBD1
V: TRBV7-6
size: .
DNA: TGTGCCAGCAGCCAAATCTCGGGACAGGGGGTGACCGGGGAGCTGTTTTTT
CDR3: CASSQISGQGVTGELFF

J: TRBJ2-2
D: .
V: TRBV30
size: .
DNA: TGTGCCTGGAGGTCAGGACAGCGGAACACCGGGGAGCTGTTTTTT
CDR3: CAWRSGQRNTGELFF

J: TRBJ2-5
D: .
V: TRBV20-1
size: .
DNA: TGCAGTGCTACTGAGGCCGGGGAGACCCAGTACTTC
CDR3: CSATEAGETQYF

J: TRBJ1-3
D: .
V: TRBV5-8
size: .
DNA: TGTGCCAGCAGCGAAATGGACACCTGGAGCACCATATATTTT
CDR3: CASSEMDTWSTIYF

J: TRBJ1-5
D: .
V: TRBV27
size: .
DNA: TGTGCCAGCAGACCGGGACATGTAAGCAATCAGCCCCAGCATTTT
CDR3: CASRPGHVSNQPQHF

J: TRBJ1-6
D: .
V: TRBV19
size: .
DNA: TGTGCCAGTAGTTCGGACAGCGCCAATTCACCCCTCCACTTT
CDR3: CASSSDSANSPLHF

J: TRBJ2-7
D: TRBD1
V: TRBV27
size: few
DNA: TGTGCCAGCAGTTTAGGGCAGGGGGCTTACGAGCAGTACTTC
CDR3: CASSLGQGAYEQYF

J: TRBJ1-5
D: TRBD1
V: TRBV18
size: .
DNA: TGTGCCAGCTCACTGATGGACAGGGGAGGACAGCCCCAGCATTTT
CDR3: CASSLMDRGGQPQHF

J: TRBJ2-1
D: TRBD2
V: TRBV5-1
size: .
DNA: TGCGCCAGCAGCTCCGGGACTATCCTCTACAATGAGCAGTTCTTC
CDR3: CASSSGTILYNEQFF

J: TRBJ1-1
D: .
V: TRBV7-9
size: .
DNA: TGTGCCAGCAGCTTAACTGGGGAGGGGACTGAAGCTTTCTTT
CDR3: CASSLTGEGTEAFF

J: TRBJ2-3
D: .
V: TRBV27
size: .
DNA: TGTGCCAGCAGCCTGCTCTACGGGGGGCCTTCAAGCACAGATACGCAGTATTTT
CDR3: CASSLLYGGPSSTDTQYF

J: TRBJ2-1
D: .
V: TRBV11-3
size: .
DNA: TGTGCCAGCAGCTTAAGGTGGAGGGACAATGAGCAGTTCTTC
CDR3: CASSLRWRDNEQFF

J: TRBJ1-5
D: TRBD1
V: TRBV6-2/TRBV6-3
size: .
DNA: TGTGCCAGCAGCCAGGGGGCAGGCAATCAGCCCCAGCATTTT
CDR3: CASSQGAGNQPQHF

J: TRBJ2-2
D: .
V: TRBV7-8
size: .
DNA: TGTGCCAGCAGCCCTCAGGGGAACACCGGGGAGCTGTTTTTT
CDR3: CASSPQGNTGELFF

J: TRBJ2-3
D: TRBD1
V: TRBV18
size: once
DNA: TGTGCCAGCTCACCGTCGACAGGGGGGACAGATACGCAGTATTTT
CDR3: CASSPSTGGTDTQYF

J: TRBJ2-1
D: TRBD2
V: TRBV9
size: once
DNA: TGTGCCAGCAGCGTAGGGGTAGCGGGAGGGATAGATGAGCAGTTCTTC
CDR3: CASSVGVAGGIDEQFF

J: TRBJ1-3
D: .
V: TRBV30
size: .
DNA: TGTGCCTGGAGTGGGGGGGGCCTCTCTGGAAACACCATATATTTT
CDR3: CAWSGGGLSGNTIYF

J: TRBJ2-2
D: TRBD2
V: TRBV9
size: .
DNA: TGTGCCAGCAGCGTAACCGGGACTAGGGGCACCGGGGAGCTGTTTTTT
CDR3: CASSVTGTRGTGELFF

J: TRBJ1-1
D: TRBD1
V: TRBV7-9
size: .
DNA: TGTGCCAGCAGCCCACGACAGGGTGATCGCACTGAAGCTTTCTTT
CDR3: CASSPRQGDRTEAFF

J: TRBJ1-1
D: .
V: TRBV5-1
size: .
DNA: TGCGCCAGCAGCTCCAGGACAGATATTATGAACACTGAAGCTTTCTTT
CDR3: CASSSRTDIMNTEAFF

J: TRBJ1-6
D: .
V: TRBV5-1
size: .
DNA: TGCGCCAGCAGCTTGGACAGTAATTCACCCCTCCACTTT
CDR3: CASSLDSNSPLHF

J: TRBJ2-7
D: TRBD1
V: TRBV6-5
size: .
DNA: TGTGCCAGCAGCCTCCGGGACAGGGGGCTAGAGCAGTACTTC
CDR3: CASSLRDRGLEQYF

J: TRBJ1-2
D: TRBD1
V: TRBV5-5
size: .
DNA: TGTGCCAGCAGCTTGGTTGGAGGGGGCAAGCACAATAACTATGGCTACACCTTC
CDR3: CASSLVGGGKHNNYGYTF

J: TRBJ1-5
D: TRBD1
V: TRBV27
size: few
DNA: TGTGCCAGCGGTTTTACAGGGGTTGAGCCCCAGCATTTT
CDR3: CASGFTGVEPQHF

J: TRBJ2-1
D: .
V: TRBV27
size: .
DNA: TGTGCCAGCAGGGCGGGGACGGGCTCCTACAATGAGCAGTTCTTC
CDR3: CASRAGTGSYNEQFF

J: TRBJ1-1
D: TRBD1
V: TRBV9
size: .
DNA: TGTGCCAGCAGCTACACCGGACAGGGAGGGGCTTTCTTT
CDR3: CASSYTGQGGAFF

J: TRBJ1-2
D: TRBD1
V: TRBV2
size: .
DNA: TGTGCCAGCAGGGGGACAGGGGGGAACTATGGCTACACCTTC
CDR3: CASRGTGGNYGYTF

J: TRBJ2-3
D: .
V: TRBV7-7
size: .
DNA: TGTGCTAGCAGCTTATTCGGTGAAAATACGCAGTATTTT
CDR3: CASSLFGENTQYF

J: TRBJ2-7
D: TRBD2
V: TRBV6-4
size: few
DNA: TGTGCCAGGACTAGCGGGGGGACGCGGGAGCAGTACTTC
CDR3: CARTSGGTREQYF

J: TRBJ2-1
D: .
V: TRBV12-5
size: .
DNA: TGTGCTAGTGGTTTGGTATCAGCGGGCGAGCAGTTCTTC
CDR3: CASGLVSAGEQFF

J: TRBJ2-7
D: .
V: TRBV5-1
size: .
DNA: TGCGCCAGCAGCACTACCGACCCACCTAGCTCCTACGAGCAGTACTTC
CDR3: CASSTTDPPSSYEQYF

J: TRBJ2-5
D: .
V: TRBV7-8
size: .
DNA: TGTGCCAGCAGCTGGCAGGGAATCCAAGAGACCCAGTACTTC
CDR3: CASSWQGIQETQYF

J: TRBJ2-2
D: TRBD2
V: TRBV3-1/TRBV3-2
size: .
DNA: TGTGCCAGCAGCCAAGATCTGCCTAGCGGGAGGGCTGGAACCGGGGAGCTGTTTTTT
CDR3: CASSQDLPSGRAGTGELFF

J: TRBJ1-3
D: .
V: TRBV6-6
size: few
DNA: TGTGCCAGTTACCCTTCTAAAAGGGGCCTAGGAAACACCATATATTTT
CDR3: CASYPSKRGLGNTIYF

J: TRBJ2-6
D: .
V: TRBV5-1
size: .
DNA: TGCGCCAGCAGAGCACAGGTCACCTCTGGGGCCAACGTCCTGACTTTC
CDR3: CASRAQVTSGANVLTF

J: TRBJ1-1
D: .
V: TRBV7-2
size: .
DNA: TGTGCCAGCAGCCCCCTTCGGGGCACTGAAGCTTTCTTT
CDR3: CASSPLRGTEAFF